This TCR beta chain is from a study of T cell repertoires in cytomegalovirus infection. As concerns this clonotype: As yet, its antigen is unknown.

Each CDR3 protein gets one entry after TCRdb re-called the reads with MiXCR. Among a few hundred thousand distinct CDR3 sequences listed, about 44% were seen once. Germline V gives CDR1 SEHNR, CDR2 FQNEAQ (reference sequence). V dropped 5 bases and J dropped 6 bases, with 13 bases sitting between them. The CDR3 is made up of 13 amino acids. The chain is built from TRBV7-9 and TRBJ1-2; no clear D gene. The sequence was collected from a human donor in good health (CMV status not recorded). Some clones in this sample may be carry-over from other donors' samples. The sample here was cultured PBMCs, taken from culture after CMV antigen stimulation. CDR3 protein: CASSAQDGDGYTF. In DNA form, the CDR3 reads TGTGCCAGCAGCGCCCAGGACGGAGATGGCTACACCTTC.